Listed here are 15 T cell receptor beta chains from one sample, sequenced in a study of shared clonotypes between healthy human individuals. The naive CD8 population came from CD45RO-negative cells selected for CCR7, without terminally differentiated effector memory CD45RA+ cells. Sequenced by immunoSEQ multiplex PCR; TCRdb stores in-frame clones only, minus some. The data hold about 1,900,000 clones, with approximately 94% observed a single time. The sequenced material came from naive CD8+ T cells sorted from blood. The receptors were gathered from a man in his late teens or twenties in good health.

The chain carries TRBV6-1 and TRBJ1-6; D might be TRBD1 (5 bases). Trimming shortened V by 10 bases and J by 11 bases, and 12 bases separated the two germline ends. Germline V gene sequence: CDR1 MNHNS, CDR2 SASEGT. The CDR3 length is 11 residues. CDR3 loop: CAIGTLTPLHF. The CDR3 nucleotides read TGTGCCATAGGGACCTTAACACCCCTCCACTTT.

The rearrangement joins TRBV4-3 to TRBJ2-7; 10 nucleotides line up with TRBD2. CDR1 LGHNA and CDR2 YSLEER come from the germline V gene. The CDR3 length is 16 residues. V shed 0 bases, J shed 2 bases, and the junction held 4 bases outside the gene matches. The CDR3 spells CASSQDPSGSAYEQYF. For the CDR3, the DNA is TGCGCCAGCAGCCAAGATCCTAGCGGGAGCGCCTACGAGCAGTACTTC.

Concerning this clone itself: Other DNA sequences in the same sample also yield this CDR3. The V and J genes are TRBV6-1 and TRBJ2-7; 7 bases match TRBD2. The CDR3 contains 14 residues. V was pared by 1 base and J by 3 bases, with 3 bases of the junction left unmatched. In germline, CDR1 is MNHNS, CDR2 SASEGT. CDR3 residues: CASSEGGGGYEQYF. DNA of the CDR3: TGTGCCAGCAGTGAAGGTGGGGGGGGCTACGAGCAGTACTTC.

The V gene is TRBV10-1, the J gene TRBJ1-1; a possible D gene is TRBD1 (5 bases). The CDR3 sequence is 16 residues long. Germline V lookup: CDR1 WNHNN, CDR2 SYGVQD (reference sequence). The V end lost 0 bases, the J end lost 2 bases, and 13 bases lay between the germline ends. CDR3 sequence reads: CASSESWGGVNTEAFF. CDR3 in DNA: TGCGCCAGCAGTGAGTCGTGGGGGGGGGTAAACACTGAAGCTTTCTTT.

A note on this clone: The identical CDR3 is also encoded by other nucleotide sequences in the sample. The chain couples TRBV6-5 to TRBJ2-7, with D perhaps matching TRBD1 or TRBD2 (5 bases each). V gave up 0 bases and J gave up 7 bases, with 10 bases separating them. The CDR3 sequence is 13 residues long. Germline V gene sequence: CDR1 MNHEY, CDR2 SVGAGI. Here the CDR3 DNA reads TGTGCCAGCAGTTACTCGGGGGACGGGGAGCAGTACTTC. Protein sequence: CASSYSGDGEQYF.

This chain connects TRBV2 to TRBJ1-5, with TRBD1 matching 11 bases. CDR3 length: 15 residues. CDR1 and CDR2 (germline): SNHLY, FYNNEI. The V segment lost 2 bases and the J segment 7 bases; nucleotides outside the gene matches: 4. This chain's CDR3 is CASSERTGGSQPQHF. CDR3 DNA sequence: TGTGCCAGCAGTGAACGGACAGGGGGCAGCCAGCCCCAGCATTTT.

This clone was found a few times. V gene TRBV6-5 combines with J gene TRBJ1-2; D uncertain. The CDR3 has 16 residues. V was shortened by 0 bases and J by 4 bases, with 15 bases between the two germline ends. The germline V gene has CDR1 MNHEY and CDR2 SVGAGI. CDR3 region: CASSYSLGETAYGYTF. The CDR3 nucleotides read TGTGCCAGCAGTTACTCCCTGGGAGAGACGGCCTATGGCTACACCTTC.

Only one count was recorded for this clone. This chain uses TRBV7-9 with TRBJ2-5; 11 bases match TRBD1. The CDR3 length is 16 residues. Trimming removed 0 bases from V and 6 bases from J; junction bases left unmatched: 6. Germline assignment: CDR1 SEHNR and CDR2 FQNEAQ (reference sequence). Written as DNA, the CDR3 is TGTGCCAGCAGCTTAGCAGGGACAGGGGGTACGAAGACCCAGTACTTC. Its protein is CASSLAGTGGTKTQYF. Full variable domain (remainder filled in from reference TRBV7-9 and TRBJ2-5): DTGVSQNPRHKITKRGQNVTFRCDPISEHNRLYWYRQTLGQGPEFLTYFQNEAQLEKSRLLSDRFSAERPKGSFSTLEIQRTEQGDSAMYLCASSLAGTGGTKTQYFGPGTRLLVL.

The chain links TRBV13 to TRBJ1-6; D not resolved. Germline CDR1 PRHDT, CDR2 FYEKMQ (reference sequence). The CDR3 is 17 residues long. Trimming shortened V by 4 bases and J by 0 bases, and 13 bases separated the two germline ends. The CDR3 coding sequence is TGTGCCAGCAGCTCCCAGATGGAGAGCTCCTATAATTCACCCCTCCACTTT. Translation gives CASSSQMESSYNSPLHF.

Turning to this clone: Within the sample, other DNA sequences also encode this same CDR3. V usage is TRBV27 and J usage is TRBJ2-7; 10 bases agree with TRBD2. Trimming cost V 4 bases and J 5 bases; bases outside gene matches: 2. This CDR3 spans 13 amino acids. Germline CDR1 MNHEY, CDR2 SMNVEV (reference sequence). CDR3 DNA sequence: TGTGCCAGCAGTTACCTAGCGGGAGACGAGCAGTACTTC. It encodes CASSYLAGDEQYF.

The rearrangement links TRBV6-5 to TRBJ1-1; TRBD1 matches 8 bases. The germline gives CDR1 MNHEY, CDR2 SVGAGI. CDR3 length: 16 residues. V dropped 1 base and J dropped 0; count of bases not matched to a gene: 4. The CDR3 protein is CASSYLRTGMNTEAFF. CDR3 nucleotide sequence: TGTGCCAGCAGTTACTTGAGGACAGGGATGAACACTGAAGCTTTCTTT.

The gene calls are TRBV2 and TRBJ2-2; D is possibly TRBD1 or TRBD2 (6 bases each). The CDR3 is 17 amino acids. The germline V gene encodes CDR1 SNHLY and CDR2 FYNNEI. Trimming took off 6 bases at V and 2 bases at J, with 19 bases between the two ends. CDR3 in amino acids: CASRGVGGPLNTGELFF. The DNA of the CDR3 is TGTGCCAGCAGGGGCGTGGGGGGCCCTTTAAACACCGGGGAGCTGTTTTTT.

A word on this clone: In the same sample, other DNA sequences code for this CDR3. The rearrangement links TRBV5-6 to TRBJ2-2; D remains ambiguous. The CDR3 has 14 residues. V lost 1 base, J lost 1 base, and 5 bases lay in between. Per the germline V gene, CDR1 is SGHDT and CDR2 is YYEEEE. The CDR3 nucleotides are TGTGCCAGCAGCTTGTGGGGGAACACCGGGGAGCTGTTTTTT. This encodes CASSLWGNTGELFF.

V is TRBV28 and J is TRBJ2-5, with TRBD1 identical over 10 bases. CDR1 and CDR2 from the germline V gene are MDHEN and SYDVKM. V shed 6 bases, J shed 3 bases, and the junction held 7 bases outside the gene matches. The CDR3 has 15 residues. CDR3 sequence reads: CASRPTGTGEETQYF. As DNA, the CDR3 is TGTGCCAGCAGACCAACCGGGACAGGGGAAGAGACCCAGTACTTC.

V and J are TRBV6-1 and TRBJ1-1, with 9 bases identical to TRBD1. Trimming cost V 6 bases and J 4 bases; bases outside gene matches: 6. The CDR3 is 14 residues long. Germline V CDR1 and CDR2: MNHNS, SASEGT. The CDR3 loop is CASRNGQGSTEAFF. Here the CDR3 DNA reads TGTGCCAGCAGGAACGGACAGGGGAGCACTGAAGCTTTCTTT.